The 12 T cell receptor beta chains listed next were all sequenced from one sample in a study of T cell repertoires in cytomegalovirus infection. A single record per CDR3 protein comes from TCRdb applying MiXCR to the reads. This table holds 750,000 to 900,000 distinct CDR3 sequences, under 35% found once. What these receptors recognize is not known. This specimen was cultured CD8+ T cells from PBMCs, taken from culture after CMV antigen stimulation. These TCRs come from a human donor in good health (CMV status not recorded). Some clones in this sample may be carry-over from other donors' samples.

The CDR3 here is CASTRTGDSNQPQHF. CDR3 sequence (DNA): TGTGCCAGCACCCGGACAGGGGATAGCAATCAGCCCCAGCATTTT. This chain links TRBV12-3 or TRBV12-4 with TRBJ1-5; 9 bases match TRBD1. The CDR3 covers 15 residues. V shed 7 bases, J shed 0 bases, and the junction held 4 bases outside the gene matches.

This chain connects TRBV6-5 to TRBJ2-3; TRBD1 is a possible D gene (7 bases). Germline V gene lookup returns CDR1 MNHEY and CDR2 SVGAGI. The CDR3 contains 14 residues. V was shortened by 2 bases and J by 4 bases, with 10 bases between the two germline ends. This CDR3 reads CASSYQGGPDTQYF. The CDR3 nucleotides are TGTGCCAGCAGTTACCAGGGGGGCCCAGATACGCAGTATTTT.

There are a few counts of this clonotype. CDR3: CASSLGSGGYYEQYF. CDR3 in DNA: TGTGCCAGCAGTTTAGGGAGCGGTGGGTACTACGAGCAGTACTTC. The V gene is TRBV12-3 or TRBV12-4, the J gene TRBJ2-7, with D perhaps matching TRBD2 (5 bases). V shed 1 base and J shed 3 bases, with 13 bases lying between them. The CDR3 is 15 residues long.

The V and J genes are TRBV12-3 or TRBV12-4 and TRBJ1-4; TRBD1 might be the D (5 bases). V was pared by 3 bases and J by 5 bases, with 10 bases between. The CDR3 totals 14 residues. CDR3 sequence reads: CASSFWDGNEKLFF. In nucleotides, the CDR3 is TGTGCCAGCAGTTTCTGGGACGGGAATGAAAAACTGTTTTTT.

This clonotype was picked up many times. The chain carries TRBV7-2 and TRBJ2-7, with D perhaps TRBD2 (6 bases). Germline CDR1 SGHTA, CDR2 FQGNSA. V lost 3 bases and J 6 bases, leaving 12 bases between the germline ends. CDR3 size: 13 residues. The DNA of the CDR3 is TGTGCCAGCAGCTTGGCTCCGGGAGTCGAGCAGTACGTC. Its translation: CASSLAPGVEQYV.

The rearrangement uses TRBV7-8 and TRBJ1-1; 7 bases fit TRBD1. V was clipped by 3 bases and J by 8 bases; unmatched bases: 6. The CDR3 totals 13 residues. The germline V gene encodes CDR1 SGHVS and CDR2 FQNEAQ. The CDR3, as DNA: TGTGCCAGCAGCTTTGGCAGGGGGGACGAAGCTTTCTTT. Translating it yields CASSFGRGDEAFF.

This rearrangement joins TRBV14 to TRBJ1-3; D unresolved. Looked up from germline, CDR1 is SGHDN and CDR2 is FVKESK. This CDR3 has 15 amino acids. V lost 0 bases to trimming and J lost 0 bases, with 6 bases between them. This CDR3 reads CASSQDVGSGNTIYF. The CDR3 coding sequence is TGTGCCAGCAGCCAAGACGTCGGCTCTGGAAACACCATATATTTT.

This clonotype was detected a few times. This rearrangement joins TRBV7-8 to TRBJ2-7; D gene unclear. The CDR3 totals 12 residues. Germline CDR1 SGHVS, CDR2 FQNEAQ. With 2 bases removed from V and 5 bases from J, the gap between germline ends came to 7 bases. CDR3 sequence: CASSLKADEQYF. The CDR3 region has the DNA TGTGCCAGCAGCTTAAAGGCCGACGAGCAGTACTTC.

The table lists this clonotype with a count of one. The chain uses TRBV7-4 and TRBJ2-2; D uncertain. Germline CDR1 SGHVT, CDR2 SQSDAQ. V was pared by 1 base and J by 3 bases, with 12 bases between. The CDR3 consists of 16 residues. The CDR3 DNA reads TGTGCCAGCAGCTTAGGGGGTCGACCGGACACCGGGGAGCTGTTTTTT. Its protein is CASSLGGRPDTGELFF.

Only a few counts were recorded for this clonotype. The genes are TRBV10-3 and TRBJ2-1; unclear D gene. The CDR3 loop spans 14 amino acids. CDR1 ENHRY and CDR2 SYGVKD come from the germline V gene. With 3 bases removed from V and 5 bases from J, the gap between germline ends came to 11 bases. The CDR3 loop reads CAISETGPHNEQFF. CDR3 nucleotide sequence: TGTGCCATCAGTGAAACGGGCCCACACAATGAGCAGTTCTTC.

This clonotype was seen a few times. This rearrangement joins TRBV7-3 to TRBJ2-2; 8 nucleotides match TRBD2. CDR1 is SGHTA and CDR2 is FQGTGA in the germline V gene. This CDR3 contains 15 residues. The V gene end was trimmed by 1 base and the J gene end by 6 bases; junction bases not matched to a gene: 4. In DNA form, the CDR3 reads TGTGCCAGCAGCTTAATGGCCGGGGGGGCCGGGGAGCTGTTTTTT. Its protein product is CASSLMAGGAGELFF.

The rearrangement uses TRBV3-1 and TRBJ1-2, with D possibly TRBD1 on 6 matching bases. V gave up 1 base and J gave up 8 bases, with 14 bases separating them. Per germline, CDR1 LGHDT and CDR2 YNNKEL (reference sequence). The CDR3 has 14 residues. The DNA of the CDR3 is TGTGCCAGCAGCCAAGGAGCCGGGGGGCGAGGCTACACCTTC. Encoded protein: CASSQGAGGRGYTF.